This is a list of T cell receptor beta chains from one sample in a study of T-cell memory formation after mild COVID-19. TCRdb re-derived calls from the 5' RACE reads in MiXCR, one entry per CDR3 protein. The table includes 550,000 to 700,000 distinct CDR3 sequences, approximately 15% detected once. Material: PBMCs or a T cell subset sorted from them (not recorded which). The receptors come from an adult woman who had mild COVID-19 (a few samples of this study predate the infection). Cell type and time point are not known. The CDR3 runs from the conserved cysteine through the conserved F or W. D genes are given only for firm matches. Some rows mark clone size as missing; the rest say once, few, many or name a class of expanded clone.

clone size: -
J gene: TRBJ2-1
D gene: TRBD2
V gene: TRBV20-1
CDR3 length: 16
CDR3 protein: CSARPFLGGRFPEQFF
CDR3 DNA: TGCAGTGCTAGACCCTTCTTGGGCGGGAGGTTTCCTGAGCAGTTCTTC

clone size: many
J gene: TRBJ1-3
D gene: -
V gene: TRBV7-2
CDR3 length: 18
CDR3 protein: CASSLDPPGGISGNTIYF
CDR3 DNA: TGTGCCAGCAGCTTAGATCCCCCTGGGGGTATCTCTGGAAACACCATATATTTT

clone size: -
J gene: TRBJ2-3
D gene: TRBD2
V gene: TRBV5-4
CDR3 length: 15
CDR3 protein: CASSFAGGGTDTQYF
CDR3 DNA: TGTGCCAGCAGCTTCGCGGGAGGGGGCACAGATACGCAGTATTTT

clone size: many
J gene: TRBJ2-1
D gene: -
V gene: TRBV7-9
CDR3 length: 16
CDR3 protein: CASSLALASAYNEQFF
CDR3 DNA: TGTGCCAGCAGCTTAGCATTGGCGTCAGCCTACAATGAGCAGTTCTTC

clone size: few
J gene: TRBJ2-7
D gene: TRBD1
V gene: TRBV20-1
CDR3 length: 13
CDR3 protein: CSARDRERYEQYF
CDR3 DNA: TGCAGTGCTAGGGACAGGGAGAGGTACGAGCAGTACTTC

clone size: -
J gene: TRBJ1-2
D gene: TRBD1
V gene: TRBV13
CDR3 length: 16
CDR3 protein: CASSLARQGLVYGYTF
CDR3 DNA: TGTGCCAGCAGCTTAGCCAGACAGGGGCTAGTCTATGGCTACACCTTC

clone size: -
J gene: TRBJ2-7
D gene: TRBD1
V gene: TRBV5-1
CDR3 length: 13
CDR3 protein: CASSFTAGGEQYF
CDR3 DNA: TGCGCCAGCAGCTTCACCGCAGGGGGCGAGCAGTACTTC

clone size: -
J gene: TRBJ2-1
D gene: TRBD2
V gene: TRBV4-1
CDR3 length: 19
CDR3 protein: CASSQDRASGGSSYNEQFF
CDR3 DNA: TGCGCCAGCAGCCAAGATCGTGCTAGCGGGGGCAGCTCCTACAATGAGCAGTTCTTC

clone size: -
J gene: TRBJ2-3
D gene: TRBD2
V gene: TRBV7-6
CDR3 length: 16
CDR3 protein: CASSPTASGRIDTQYF
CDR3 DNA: TGTGCCAGCAGCCCAACCGCTAGCGGGAGAATTGATACGCAGTATTTT

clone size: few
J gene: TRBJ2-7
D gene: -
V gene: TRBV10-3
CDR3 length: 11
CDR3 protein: CAISAGNEQYF
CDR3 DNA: TGTGCCATCAGTGCCGGGAACGAGCAGTACTTC

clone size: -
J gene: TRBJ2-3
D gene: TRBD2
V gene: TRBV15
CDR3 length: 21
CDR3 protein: CATSRVSVTSGRAFSQVTQYF
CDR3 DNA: TGTGCCACCAGCAGAGTCAGTGTGACTAGCGGGAGGGCCTTTAGTCAAGTGACGCAGTATTTT

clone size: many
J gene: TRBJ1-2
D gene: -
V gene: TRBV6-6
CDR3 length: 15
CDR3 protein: CASSYSRLLNYGYTF
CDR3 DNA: TGTGCCAGCAGTTACTCAAGACTGCTAAACTATGGCTACACCTTC

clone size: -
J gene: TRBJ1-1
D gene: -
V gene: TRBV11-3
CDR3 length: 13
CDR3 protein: CASTHLFDTEAFF
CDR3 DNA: TGTGCCAGCACCCATCTGTTCGACACTGAAGCTTTCTTT

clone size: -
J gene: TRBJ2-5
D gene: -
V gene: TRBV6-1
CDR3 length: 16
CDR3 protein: CASNPLTGLQGGTQYF
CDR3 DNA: TGTGCCAGCAATCCCCTTACAGGGTTGCAAGGGGGGACCCAGTACTTC

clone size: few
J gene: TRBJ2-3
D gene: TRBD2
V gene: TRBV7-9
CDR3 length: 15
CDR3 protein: CASSLPSGTRDTQYF
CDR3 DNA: TGTGCCAGCAGCTTACCTAGCGGGACGAGAGATACGCAGTATTTT

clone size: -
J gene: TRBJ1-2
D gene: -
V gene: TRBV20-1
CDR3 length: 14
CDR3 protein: CSARGAGAYYGYTF
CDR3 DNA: TGCAGTGCTAGAGGGGCAGGGGCCTACTATGGCTACACCTTC

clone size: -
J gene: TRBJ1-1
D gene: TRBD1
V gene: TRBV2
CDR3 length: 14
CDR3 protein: CASSERDRATEAFF
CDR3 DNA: TGTGCCAGCAGTGAAAGGGACAGGGCCACTGAAGCTTTCTTT

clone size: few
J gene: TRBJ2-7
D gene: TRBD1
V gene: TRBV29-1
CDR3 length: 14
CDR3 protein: CSVLNRGRRDEQYF
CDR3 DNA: TGCAGCGTCTTGAACAGGGGGCGCCGAGACGAGCAGTACTTC

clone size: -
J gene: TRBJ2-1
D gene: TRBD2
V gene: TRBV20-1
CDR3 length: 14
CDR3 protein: CSAITGTSDYEQFF
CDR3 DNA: TGCAGTGCTATCACAGGGACTAGCGACTATGAGCAGTTCTTC

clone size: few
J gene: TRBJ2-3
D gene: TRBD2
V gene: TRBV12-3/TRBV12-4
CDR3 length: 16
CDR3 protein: CASPPESASGGDTQYF
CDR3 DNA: TGTGCCAGTCCACCCGAATCGGCTAGCGGAGGAGATACGCAGTATTTT

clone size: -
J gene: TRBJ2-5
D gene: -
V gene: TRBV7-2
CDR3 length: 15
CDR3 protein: CASSLLIRYQETQYF
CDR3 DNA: TGTGCCAGCAGCTTACTTATAAGATACCAAGAGACCCAGTACTTC

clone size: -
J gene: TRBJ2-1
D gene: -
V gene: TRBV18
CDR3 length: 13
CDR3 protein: CASSFLGDSEQFF
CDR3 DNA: TGTGCCAGCTCATTCCTAGGGGATTCTGAGCAGTTCTTC

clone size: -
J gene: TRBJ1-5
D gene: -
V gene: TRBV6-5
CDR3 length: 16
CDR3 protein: CASSYSGAHPNQPQHF
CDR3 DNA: TGTGCCAGCAGTTACTCCGGCGCGCACCCAAATCAGCCCCAGCATTTT

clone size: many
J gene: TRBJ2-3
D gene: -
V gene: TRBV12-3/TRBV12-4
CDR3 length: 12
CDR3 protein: CASTPYEDRPYF
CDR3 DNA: TGTGCCAGCACCCCCTACGAAGACAGGCCGTATTTT

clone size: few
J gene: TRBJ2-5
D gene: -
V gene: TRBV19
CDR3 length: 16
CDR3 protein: CASSRIGAGEQETQYF
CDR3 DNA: TGTGCCAGTAGTAGAATCGGGGCAGGAGAGCAAGAGACCCAGTACTTC

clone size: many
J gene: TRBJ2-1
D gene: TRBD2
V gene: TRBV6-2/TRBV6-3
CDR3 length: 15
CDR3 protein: CASRLAGTAYNEQFF
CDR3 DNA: TGTGCCAGCAGATTAGCGGGGACGGCCTACAATGAGCAGTTCTTC

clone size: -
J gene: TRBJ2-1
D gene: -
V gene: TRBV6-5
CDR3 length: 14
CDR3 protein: CASSISGTLWSQFF
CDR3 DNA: TGTGCCAGCAGTATATCCGGGACCCTTTGGTCCCAGTTCTTC